This TCR beta chain was identified in a study of shared clonotypes between healthy human individuals. This CDR3 is built from 14 residues. CDR1 is SGHRS and CDR2 is YFSETQ in the germline V gene. Sequenced by immunoSEQ multiplex PCR; TCRdb stores in-frame clones only, minus some. Found here are roughly 490,000 clones, 79% of them singletons; the top ten hold more than 10%. All donors qualified as healthy HIV-negative adults and had experienced no recent acute infections or vaccinations. Sequencing was done on a sample of PBMCs. The sequence came from a woman between 40 and 55 years old in good health. Some clones in this sample may be carry-over from other donors' samples. The J gene is TRBJ2-5, the V gene TRBV5-1, with 7 bases fitting TRBD2. The better agreement between TRBJ2-7 and the DNA end casts doubt on the J call. CDR3 sequence (DNA): TGCGCCAGCAGCTTGATGGGGCGGGAGAACGAGCAGTACTTC. Its protein is CASSLMGRENEQYF.